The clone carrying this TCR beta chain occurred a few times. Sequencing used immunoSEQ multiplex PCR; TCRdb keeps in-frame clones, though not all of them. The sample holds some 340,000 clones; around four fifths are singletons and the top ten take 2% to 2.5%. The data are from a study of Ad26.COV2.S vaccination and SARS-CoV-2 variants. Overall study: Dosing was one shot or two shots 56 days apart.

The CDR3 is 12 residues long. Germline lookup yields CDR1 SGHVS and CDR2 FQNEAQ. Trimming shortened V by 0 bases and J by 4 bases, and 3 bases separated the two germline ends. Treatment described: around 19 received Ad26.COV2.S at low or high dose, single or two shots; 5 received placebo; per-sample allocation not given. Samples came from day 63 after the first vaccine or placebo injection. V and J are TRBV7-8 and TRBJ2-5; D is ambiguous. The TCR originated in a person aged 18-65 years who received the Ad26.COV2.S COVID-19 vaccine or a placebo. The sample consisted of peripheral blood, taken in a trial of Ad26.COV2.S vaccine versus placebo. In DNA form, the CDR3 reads TGTGCCAGCAGCTTAGCGGGAGAGACCCAGTACTTC. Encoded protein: CASSLAGETQYF.